The 32 T cell receptor beta chains given below trace back to one sample, sequenced in a study of blood T cell repertoires in COVID-19. The table came from immunoSEQ multiplex PCR; TCRdb's copy has only in-frame clones and leaves some out. This sample has around 53,000 clones, with approximately 80% found just once. The specimen was peripheral blood. These TCRs come from a man between 65 and 79 years old with active or convalescent COVID-19.

The genes are TRBV28 and TRBJ1-2; perhaps TRBD1 as D (5 bases). The CDR3 sequence is 14 residues long. V dropped 6 bases and J dropped 4 bases, with 15 bases sitting between them. Germline CDR1 and CDR2: MDHEN and SYDVKM. Written as DNA, the CDR3 is TGTGCCAGCAGACGTAGGGGTCAGGGCTATGGCTACACCTTC. Its protein product is CASRRRGQGYGYTF.

V usage is TRBV5-5 and J usage is TRBJ1-5; TRBD1 is a possible D gene (6 bases). Germline-derived CDR1 and CDR2 are SGHKS and YYEKEE (reference sequence). The CDR3 runs 12 residues. The V gene lost 0 bases and the J gene lost 13 bases, with 11 bases spanning the gap. The CDR3, as DNA: TGTGCCAGCAGCTTGGCCAGGGGAAAGCAGCATTTT. Translation: CASSLARGKQHF.

This clone is medium-sized by share. This chain joins TRBV5-1 and TRBJ2-3; 8 bases line up with TRBD1. J gave up 9 bases and V 4 bases, and 7 bases lay outside the gene matches. The germline V gene has CDR1 SGHRS and CDR2 YFSETQ. This CDR3 has 13 residues. The CDR3 sequence: CASSPLQGDTQYF. In DNA, the CDR3 is TGCGCCAGCAGCCCGCTACAGGGGGACACGCAGTATTTT.

The table lists this clone with a few counts. The CDR3 reads CASSPQGGYGYTF. For the CDR3, the DNA is TGTGCCAGCAGCCCACAGGGTGGGTATGGCTACACCTTC. The rearrangement links TRBV7-2 to TRBJ1-2; D is possibly TRBD1 (6 bases). Germline V CDR1 and CDR2: SGHTA, FQGNSA. Trimming stripped 5 bases from V and 5 bases from J, with 12 bases between. The CDR3 has 13 residues. The full variable domain, in which reference TRBV7-2 and TRBJ1-2 provide the parts outside the CDR3, is GAGVSQSPSNKVTEKGKDVELRCDPISGHTALYWYRQSLGQGLEFLIYFQGNSAPDKSGLPSDRFSAERTGGSVSTLTIQRTQQEDSAVYLCASSPQGGYGYTFGSGTRLTVV.

V usage is TRBV7-9 and J usage is TRBJ1-3, with D perhaps matching TRBD1 (6 bases). The CDR3 runs 13 residues. The V end lost 7 bases, the J end lost 6 bases, and 13 bases lay between the germline ends. Germline lookup yields CDR1 SEHNR and CDR2 FQNEAQ (reference sequence). CDR3 nucleotide sequence: TGTGCCAGCAACCAACGACAGGAAAACACCATATATTTT. Its translation: CASNQRQENTIYF.

The V gene is TRBV7-9, the J gene TRBJ2-6; D call uncertain. The length of the CDR3 is 14 residues. V lost 8 bases and J 0 bases, leaving 8 bases between the germline ends. The germline gives CDR1 SEHNR, CDR2 FQNEAQ (reference sequence). CDR3: CASHLGSGANVLTF. CDR3 nucleotides: TGTGCCAGCCACCTCGGCTCTGGGGCCAACGTCCTGACTTTC.

The rearrangement joins TRBV5-1 to TRBJ1-6, with TRBD1 identical over 10 bases. The CDR3 is made up of 17 amino acids. CDR1 SGHRS and CDR2 YFSETQ come from the germline V gene. After removal of 0 bases from V and 10 bases from J, the junction contained 10 bases not matched to a gene. CDR3 protein: CASSLGDRGKGNSPLHF. CDR3 nucleotides: TGCGCCAGCAGCTTGGGGGACAGGGGTAAAGGCAACTCACCCCTCCACTTT. Supplemented by reference TRBV5-1 and TRBJ1-6, the full variable domain reads KAGVTQTPRYLIKTRGQQVTLSCSPISGHRSVSWYQQTPGQGLQFLFEYFSETQRNKGNFPGRFSGRQFSNSRSEMNVSTLELGDSALYLCASSLGDRGKGNSPLHFGNGTRLTVT.

This clone was seen more than once but under ten times. The CDR3 spells CASSSNRAQETQYF. CDR3 DNA: TGCGCCAGCAGCAGCAACAGGGCCCAAGAGACCCAGTACTTC. The gene calls are TRBV4-3 and TRBJ2-5; D might be TRBD1 (6 bases). From germline, CDR1 is LGHNA and CDR2 YSLEER. The CDR3 covers 14 residues. Trimming left V 5 bases short and J 1 base short, with 11 bases between.

The chain is built from TRBV29-1 and TRBJ1-1; no clear D. Per the germline V gene, CDR1 is SQVTM and CDR2 is ANQGSEA. V lost 3 bases to trimming and J lost 5 bases, with 13 bases between them. The CDR3 runs to 13 residues. CDR3: CSVDGGTGTEAFF. For the CDR3, the DNA is TGCAGCGTTGATGGAGGAACGGGTACTGAAGCTTTCTTT.

This sequence joins TRBV7-2 and TRBJ1-3, with TRBD1 matching over 7 bases. The CDR3 consists of 19 residues. Germline V gene data show CDR1 as SGHTA and CDR2 as FQGNSA. J was trimmed by 0 bases and V by 6 bases; bases with no gene match: 17. DNA for the CDR3: TGTGCCAGCAGTTTGATGCTGCTTAGGGGGCCAAACTCTGGAAACACCATATATTTT. Protein product: CASSLMLLRGPNSGNTIYF. The full variable domain, with the rest looked up from reference TRBV7-2 and TRBJ1-3, is GAGVSQSPSNKVTEKGKDVELRCDPISGHTALYWYRQSLGQGLEFLIYFQGNSAPDKSGLPSDRFSAERTGGSVSTLTIQRTQQEDSAVYLCASSLMLLRGPNSGNTIYFGEGSWLTVV.

The rearrangement links TRBV6-4 to TRBJ2-3, with 16 bases lining up with TRBD2. Trimming removed 3 bases from V and 6 bases from J; junction bases left unmatched: 9. The CDR3 runs 18 residues. CDR1 and CDR2 from the germline V gene are MRHNA and SNTAGT. The CDR3 DNA is TGTGCCAGCAGTGATGGGACTAGCGGGGGGGCCTTAATGGATACGCAGTATTTT. Protein sequence: CASSDGTSGGALMDTQYF.

The rearrangement joins TRBV12-5 to TRBJ2-7; no firm D call. V lost 1 base to trimming and J lost 2 bases, with 6 bases between them. The germline V gene has CDR1 LGHNT and CDR2 FRNRAP. The CDR3 has 13 residues. In nucleotides, the CDR3 is TGTGCTAGTGGTTTGGGCGGAACCTACGAGCAGTACTTC. Its protein product is CASGLGGTYEQYF.

The chain couples TRBV27 to TRBJ1-2, with D perhaps matching TRBD1 (5 bases). The V end lost 2 bases, the J end lost 8 bases, and 12 bases lay between the germline ends. The V gene's germline CDR1 is MNHEY and CDR2 SMNVEV (reference sequence). The CDR3 consists of 13 residues. This CDR3 reads CASSLQGTKGYTF. CDR3 bases: TGTGCCAGCAGTTTACAGGGCACTAAGGGCTACACCTTC.

Here the CDR3 reads CASSQDGTGDYGYTF. CDR3 coding DNA: TGTGCCAGCAGCCAAGATGGGACAGGGGACTATGGCTACACCTTC. V gene TRBV3-1 (or the pseudogene TRBV3-2) combines with J gene TRBJ1-2, with TRBD1 matching 10 bases. J gave up 3 bases and V 0 bases, and 1 base lay outside the gene matches. The V gene's germline CDR1 is LGHDT and CDR2 YNNKEL (reference sequence). The CDR3 is made up of 15 amino acids.

A single count supports this clone. V and J are TRBV11-2 and TRBJ2-7; unclear D gene. The CDR3 has 14 residues. CDR1 and CDR2 (germline): SGHAT, FQNNGV. V lost 3 bases and J 1 base, leaving 10 bases between the germline ends. The CDR3 loop reads CASSFSPGSYEQYF. In DNA form, the CDR3 reads TGTGCCAGCAGCTTTTCGCCAGGATCCTACGAGCAGTACTTC. The full variable domain, its missing parts supplied by reference TRBV11-2 and TRBJ2-7, is EAGVAQSPRYKIIEKRQSVAFWCNPISGHATLYWYQQILGQGPKLLIQFQNNGVVDDSQLPKDRFSAERLKGVDSTLKIQPAKLEDSAVYLCASSFSPGSYEQYFGPGTRLTVT.

The CDR3 DNA sequence: TGCAGCGTTGAAGAGTCCCAGGGAGAAAAACTGTTTTTT. Residues: CSVEESQGEKLFF. The V and J genes are TRBV29-1 and TRBJ1-4, with a weak D call TRBD1 (5 bases). Germline V CDR1 and CDR2: SQVTM, ANQGSEA. The V and J ends lost 0 bases and 8 bases respectively, with 10 bases between them. This CDR3 region has 13 residues.

The J gene is TRBJ1-6, the V gene TRBV4-3; no definite D call. The V gene lost 2 bases and the J gene lost 0 bases, with 11 bases spanning the gap. The CDR3 sequence is 17 residues long. CDR1 and CDR2 from the germline V gene are LGHNA and YSLEER. The CDR3 sequence is CASSQTKSSSYNSPLHF. In DNA form, the CDR3 reads TGCGCCAGCAGCCAAACGAAAAGTAGCTCCTATAATTCACCCCTCCACTTT.

The gene calls are TRBV28 and TRBJ2-7, with 9 bases aligning to TRBD1. V lost 2 bases and J lost 0; bases outside the gene matches: 5. This CDR3 has 16 residues. The germline V gene encodes CDR1 MDHEN and CDR2 SYDVKM. CDR3 region: CASSLLGGQGSYEQYF. The CDR3 DNA reads as TGTGCCAGCAGTTTACTTGGGGGACAGGGCTCCTACGAGCAGTACTTC.

The chain couples TRBV2 to TRBJ2-7, with 9 bases that match TRBD2. This CDR3 is 16 amino acids long. Looked up from germline, CDR1 is SNHLY and CDR2 is FYNNEI. V trimming: 6 bases; J trimming: 3 bases; junction bases outside the gene matches: 12. The CDR3 here is CASRQVGLAGFYEQYF. CDR3 DNA: TGTGCCAGCAGGCAAGTAGGCCTAGCGGGGTTCTACGAGCAGTACTTC.

J is TRBJ2-1 and V is TRBV6-2 or TRBV6-3; 10 nucleotides match TRBD2. This CDR3 has 18 amino acids. V dropped 0 bases and J dropped 5; count of bases not matched to a gene: 10. Germline V gene lookup returns CDR1 MNHEY and CDR2 SVGEGT. In DNA form, the CDR3 reads TGTGCCAGCAGTTACTCGCCTAGCGGGGGTGCCGGCGACAATGAGCAGTTCTTC. Translated, it gives CASSYSPSGGAGDNEQFF.

The rearrangement links TRBV19 to TRBJ2-3; no clear D. This CDR3 has 14 residues. Germline V gene sequence: CDR1 LNHDA, CDR2 SQIVND (reference sequence). Deletions cut 3 bases from V and 2 bases from J, with 9 bases between. CDR3 residues: CASSIEATTDTQYF. The CDR3 DNA reads as TGTGCCAGTAGTATCGAGGCAACCACAGATACGCAGTATTTT.

In regard to this clone: The junction does not match germline at one end; this may be a read error. The chain uses TRBV4-3 and TRBJ2-1; 7 bases match TRBD2. CDR3 size: 13 residues. The germline gives CDR1 LGHNA, CDR2 YSLEER. The DNA for the CDR3 is TGCGCCAGCAGCCAAGACCCTAAAAGACTAGCTGTCTTC. It translates to CASSQDPKRLAVF.

A few counts support this clone. The chain combines TRBV4-1 with TRBJ1-6; TRBD1 matches at 8 bases. The trim removed 1 base at V and 10 bases at J, leaving 9 bases unmatched. Germline values: CDR1 MGHRA, CDR2 YSYEKL. There are 16 residues in the CDR3. CDR3 nucleotides: TGCGCCAGCAGCCAAGTCGGGCAGGGGGCCGGGTCACCCCTCCACTTT. Translated, it gives CASSQVGQGAGSPLHF.

This chain uses TRBV20-1 with TRBJ2-1; TRBD2 matches 11 bases. Per germline, CDR1 DFQATT and CDR2 SNEGSKA (reference sequence). With 3 bases clipped from V and 9 bases from J, the junction kept 13 bases outside the gene matches. The CDR3 length is 16 residues. CDR3 bases: TGCAGTGCTAGTTCTCCCGGGACTAGCGGACCCACTGAGCAGTTCTTC. Protein sequence: CSASSPGTSGPTEQFF.

This clone was recorded only once. The rearrangement joins TRBV27 to TRBJ1-1; no firm D call. Germline CDR1 reads MNHEY; CDR2 reads SMNVEV (reference sequence). The CDR3 runs 15 residues. Trimming removed 3 bases from V and 1 base from J, with 12 bases in between. CDR3 residues: CASSFSGLPNTEAFF. In nucleotides, the CDR3 is TGTGCCAGCAGTTTCTCCGGTCTTCCGAACACTGAAGCTTTCTTT.

There are a few counts of this clone. The chain links TRBV19 to TRBJ1-5; possibly TRBD1 for D (6 bases). The CDR3 has 15 residues. Germline lookup yields CDR1 LNHDA and CDR2 SQIVND (reference sequence). V dropped 3 bases and J dropped 3 bases, with 12 bases sitting between them. The CDR3 DNA reads as TGTGCCAGTAGTATTGGGGGCGCATTCAATCAGCCCCAGCATTTT. Amino acid sequence: CASSIGGAFNQPQHF.

V usage is TRBV4-2 and J usage is TRBJ2-3; 8 nucleotides agree with TRBD2. This CDR3 is 16 amino acids long. After removal of 4 bases from V and 8 bases from J, the junction contained 14 bases not matched to a gene. The germline V gene encodes CDR1 LGHNA and CDR2 YNFKEQ. The CDR3 DNA follows: TGTGCCAGCAGCCCGGTAGGCGGGGGGCCGGAGGGTACGCAGTATTTT. Translating it yields CASSPVGGGPEGTQYF.

This chain uses TRBV6-1 with TRBJ1-1; 7 bases line up with TRBD1. The CDR3 contains 15 residues. Trimming took 3 bases from V and 5 from J; bases not matched to a gene: 9. Germline V gene data show CDR1 as MNHNS and CDR2 as SASEGT. The CDR3 spells CASSDHTGVGTEAFF. CDR3 nucleotides: TGTGCCAGCAGTGACCACACAGGGGTTGGGACTGAAGCTTTCTTT.

This clone appeared once. The chain combines TRBV30 with TRBJ1-5; D possibly corresponds to TRBD1 (6 bases). Germline CDR1 is GTSNPN and CDR2 is SVGIG (reference sequence). Trimming shortened V by 0 bases and J by 10 bases, and 19 bases separated the two germline ends. This CDR3 is built from 15 residues. The CDR3 bases are TGTGCCTGGAGTGTAAAGTTAGGGACACACCAACCCCAGCATTTT. Its translation is CAWSVKLGTHQPQHF.

The chain combines TRBV13 with TRBJ1-3, with D perhaps TRBD1 (6 bases). V was cut by 5 bases and J by 4 bases, with 27 bases left in between. Germline V gene data show CDR1 as PRHDT and CDR2 as FYEKMQ (reference sequence). The CDR3 extends over 19 amino acids. The CDR3 region is CASSLKPYRDPAEGNTIYF. The CDR3 DNA reads TGTGCCAGCAGCCTAAAGCCCTACAGGGACCCCGCGGAGGGAAACACCATATATTTT.

The V call is TRBV10-3, the J call TRBJ1-1, with TRBD1 matching 10 bases. Germline values: CDR1 ENHRY, CDR2 SYGVKD. J gave up 4 bases and V 6 bases, and 8 bases lay outside the gene matches. The CDR3 totals 15 residues. The CDR3 loop reads CAIRSGDRGSTEAFF. CDR3 coding DNA: TGTGCCATCAGATCCGGGGACAGGGGTAGCACTGAAGCTTTCTTT.

This clone turned up a few times. The chain has TRBV11-2 and TRBJ2-7, with D perhaps TRBD2 (5 bases). CDR3 size: 13 residues. V gave up 0 bases and J gave up 4 bases, with 7 bases separating them. CDR1 is SGHAT, CDR2 FQNNGV, per germline. Here the CDR3 DNA reads TGTGCCAGCAGCTTAGATGCGGGTTACGAGCAGTACTTC. Translating gives CASSLDAGYEQYF.